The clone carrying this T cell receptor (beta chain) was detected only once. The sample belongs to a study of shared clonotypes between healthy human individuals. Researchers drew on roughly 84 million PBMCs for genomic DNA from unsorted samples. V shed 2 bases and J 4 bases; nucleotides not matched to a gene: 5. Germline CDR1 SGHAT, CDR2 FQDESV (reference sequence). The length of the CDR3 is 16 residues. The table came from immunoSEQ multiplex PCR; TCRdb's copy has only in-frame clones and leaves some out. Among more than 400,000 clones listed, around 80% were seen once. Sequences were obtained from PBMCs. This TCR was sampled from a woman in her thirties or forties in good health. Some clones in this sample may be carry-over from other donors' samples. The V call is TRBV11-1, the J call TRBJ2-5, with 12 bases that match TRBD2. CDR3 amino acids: CASSLFASGRGETQYF. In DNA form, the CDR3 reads TGTGCCAGCAGCTTATTTGCTAGCGGGAGGGGAGAGACCCAGTACTTC.